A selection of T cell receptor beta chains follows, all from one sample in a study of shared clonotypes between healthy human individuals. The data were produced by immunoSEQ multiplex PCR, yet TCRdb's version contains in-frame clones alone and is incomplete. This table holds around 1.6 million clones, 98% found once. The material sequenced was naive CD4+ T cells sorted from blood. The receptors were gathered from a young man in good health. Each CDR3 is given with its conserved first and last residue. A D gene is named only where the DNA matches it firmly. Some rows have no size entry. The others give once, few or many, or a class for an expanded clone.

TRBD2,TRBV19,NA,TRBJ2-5,CASSTLAGGPLETQYF,TGTGCCAGTAGTACCTTAGCGGGAGGGCCATTAGAGACCCAGTACTTC
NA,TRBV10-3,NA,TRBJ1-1,CAISEVQTEAFF,TGTGCCATCAGTGAGGTTCAGACTGAAGCTTTCTTT
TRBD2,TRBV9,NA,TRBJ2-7,CASSTRTSGRSTYEQYF,TGTGCCAGCAGCACTAGGACTAGCGGGAGATCCACCTACGAGCAGTACTTC
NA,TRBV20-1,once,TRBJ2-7,CSARSTQQYF,TGCAGTGCTAGAAGCACCCAGCAGTACTTC
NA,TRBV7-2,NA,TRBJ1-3,CASSLAPGTGNTIYF,TGTGCCAGCAGCTTAGCGCCAGGGACTGGAAACACCATATATTTT
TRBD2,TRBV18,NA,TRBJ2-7,CASSRLAAYEQYF,TGTGCCAGCTCCCGACTAGCGGCCTACGAGCAGTACTTC
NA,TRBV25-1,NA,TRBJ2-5,CASSFPGVGETQYF,TGTGCCAGCAGTTTCCCGGGAGTTGGGGAGACCCAGTACTTC
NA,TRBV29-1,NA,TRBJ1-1,CSVEDAWNSEAFF,TGCAGCGTTGAAGATGCGTGGAATTCTGAAGCTTTCTTT
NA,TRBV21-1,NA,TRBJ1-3,CASSKVKQGDSGNTIYF,TGTGCCAGCAGCAAAGTGAAACAGGGGGACTCTGGAAACACCATATATTTT
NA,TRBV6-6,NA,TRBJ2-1,CASSWGQEQFF,TGTGCCAGCTCATGGGGACAAGAGCAGTTCTTC
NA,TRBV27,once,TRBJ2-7,CASSDNLAVGYEQYF,TGTGCCAGCAGCGACAACCTAGCTGTCGGCTACGAGCAGTACTTC
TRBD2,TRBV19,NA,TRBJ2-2,CASSTPAGAPGELFF,TGTGCCAGTAGTACCCCAGCGGGAGCTCCCGGGGAGCTGTTTTTT
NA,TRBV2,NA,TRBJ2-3,CASLVTDTQYF,TGTGCCAGCCTCGTCACAGATACGCAGTATTTT
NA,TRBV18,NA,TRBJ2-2,CASSPPPAGAGTGELFF,TGTGCCAGCTCACCGCCCCCAGCAGGGGCGGGCACCGGGGAGCTGTTTTTT
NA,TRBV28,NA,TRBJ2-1,CASRGRVGESSYNEQFF,TGTGCCAGCAGGGGACGGGTAGGGGAGAGCTCCTACAATGAGCAGTTCTTC
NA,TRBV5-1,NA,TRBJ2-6,CASGGGNLVGANVLTF,TGCGCCAGCGGGGGAGGCAACCTGGTTGGGGCCAACGTCCTGACTTTC
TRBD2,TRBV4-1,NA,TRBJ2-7,CASSVESGGPYEQYF,TGCGCCAGCAGCGTCGAGTCGGGAGGGCCCTACGAGCAGTACTTC
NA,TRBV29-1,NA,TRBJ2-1,CSVETGFEQFF,TGCAGCGTTGAAACTGGGTTTGAGCAGTTCTTC
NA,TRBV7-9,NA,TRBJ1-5,CASSLGGYSNQPQHF,TGTGCCAGCAGCTTAGGAGGTTATAGCAATCAGCCCCAGCATTTT
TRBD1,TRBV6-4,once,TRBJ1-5,CASTYRDRGQPQHF,TGTGCCAGTACTTACCGGGACAGGGGCCAGCCCCAGCATTTT
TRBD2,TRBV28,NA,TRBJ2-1,CASSPGLGYDNEQFF,TGTGCCAGCAGTCCGGGACTAGGGTATGACAATGAGCAGTTCTTC
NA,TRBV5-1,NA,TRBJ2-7,CASSSTGYYEQYF,TGCGCCAGCAGCTCAACAGGGTACTACGAGCAGTACTTC
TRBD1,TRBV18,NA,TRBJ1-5,CASSGTEGQPQHF,TGTGCCAGCTCTGGGACAGAGGGGCAGCCCCAGCATTTT
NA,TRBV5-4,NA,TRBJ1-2,CASSLELANYGYTF,TGTGCCAGCAGCTTGGAGTTGGCTAACTATGGCTACACCTTC
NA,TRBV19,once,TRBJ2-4,CASSKGQGGTKNIQYF,TGTGCCAGTAGTAAGGGGCAGGGCGGAACCAAAAACATTCAGTACTTC
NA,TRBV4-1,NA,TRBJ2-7,CASSQAVESDLIPYEQYF,TGCGCCAGCAGCCAAGCGGTTGAGAGCGACCTAATCCCCTACGAGCAGTACTTC